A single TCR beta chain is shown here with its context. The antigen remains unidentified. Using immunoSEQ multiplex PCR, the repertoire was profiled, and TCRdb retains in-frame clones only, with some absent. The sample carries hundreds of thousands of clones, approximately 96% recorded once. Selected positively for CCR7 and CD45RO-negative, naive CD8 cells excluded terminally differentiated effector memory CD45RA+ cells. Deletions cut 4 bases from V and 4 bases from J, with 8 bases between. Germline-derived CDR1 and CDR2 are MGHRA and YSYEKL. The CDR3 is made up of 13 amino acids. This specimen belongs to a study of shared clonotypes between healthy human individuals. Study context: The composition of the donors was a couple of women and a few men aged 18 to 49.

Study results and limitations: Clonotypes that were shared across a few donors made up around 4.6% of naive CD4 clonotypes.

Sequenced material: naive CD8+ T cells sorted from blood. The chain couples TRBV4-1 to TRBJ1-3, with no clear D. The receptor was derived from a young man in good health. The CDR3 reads CASSPPWGNTIYF. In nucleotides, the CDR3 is TGCGCCAGCAGCCCGCCTTGGGGAAACACCATATATTTT.